This TCR beta chain was captured by sequencing in a study of blood T cell repertoires in COVID-19. Looked up from germline, CDR1 is SGHRS and CDR2 is YFSETQ. The CDR3 runs to 14 residues. Trimming took 3 bases from V and 2 from J; bases not matched to a gene: 3. Produced via immunoSEQ multiplex PCR; TCRdb's table is partial and in-frame only. The sample contains 150,000 to 200,000 clones, approximately 95% of which appear only once. This clonotype originated in a woman aged 55 to 70 with COVID-19, enrolled during active disease. The chain links TRBV5-1 to TRBJ1-2; 8 positions match TRBD1. The sample comprised peripheral blood. CDR3 sequence: CASSYRGSNYGYTF. In DNA form, the CDR3 reads TGCGCCAGCAGCTACAGGGGGTCGAACTATGGCTACACCTTC.